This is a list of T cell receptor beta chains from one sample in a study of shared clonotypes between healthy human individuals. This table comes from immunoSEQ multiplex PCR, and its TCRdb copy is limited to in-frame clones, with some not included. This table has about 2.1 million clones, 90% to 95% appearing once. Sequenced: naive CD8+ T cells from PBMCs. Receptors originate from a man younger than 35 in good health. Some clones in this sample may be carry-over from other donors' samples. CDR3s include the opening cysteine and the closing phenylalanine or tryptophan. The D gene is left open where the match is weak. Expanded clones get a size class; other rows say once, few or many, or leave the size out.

CDR3aa: CASSTTVIEQFF
CDR3nt: TGTGCCAGCAGCACGACAGTGATAGAGCAGTTCTTC
j_gene: TRBJ2-1
abundance: -
v_gene: TRBV13
d_gene: -

CDR3aa: CASSLGGTSLRQFF
CDR3nt: TGTGCCAGCAGCTTAGGCGGGACTAGCCTTCGGCAGTTCTTC
j_gene: TRBJ2-1
abundance: -
v_gene: TRBV7-8
d_gene: TRBD2

CDR3aa: CASSLFRDLPEAFF
CDR3nt: TGTGCCAGCAGCTTGTTCCGTGACCTCCCTGAAGCTTTCTTT
j_gene: TRBJ1-1
abundance: -
v_gene: TRBV5-6
d_gene: -

CDR3aa: CASSPGPAHEQFF
CDR3nt: TGCGCCAGCAGCCCCGGCCCTGCCCATGAGCAGTTCTTC
j_gene: TRBJ2-1
abundance: -
v_gene: TRBV5-1
d_gene: -

CDR3aa: CASIRIFGELFF
CDR3nt: TGTGCCAGCATCCGGATCTTCGGGGAGCTGTTTTTT
j_gene: TRBJ2-2
abundance: -
v_gene: TRBV7-9
d_gene: -

CDR3aa: CASSESGRVYSNQPQHF
CDR3nt: TGTGCCAGCAGTGAAAGTGGCAGAGTTTATAGCAATCAGCCCCAGCATTTT
j_gene: TRBJ1-5
abundance: -
v_gene: TRBV2
d_gene: -

CDR3aa: CASSWSAYEQYF
CDR3nt: TGTGCCAGCAGCTGGTCGGCCTACGAGCAGTACTTC
j_gene: TRBJ2-7
abundance: -
v_gene: TRBV7-9
d_gene: -

CDR3aa: CASSPLPTGELFF
CDR3nt: TGCGCCAGCAGTCCCCTACCAACCGGGGAGCTGTTTTTT
j_gene: TRBJ2-2
abundance: -
v_gene: TRBV10-1
d_gene: -

CDR3aa: CASSYGGSVEQYF
CDR3nt: TGTGCCAGCAGCTACGGCGGGAGTGTCGAGCAGTACTTC
j_gene: TRBJ2-7
abundance: -
v_gene: TRBV4-2
d_gene: TRBD2

CDR3aa: CASSDVGRGYEQYF
CDR3nt: TGCGCCAGCAGTGACGTGGGACGTGGCTACGAGCAGTACTTC
j_gene: TRBJ2-7
abundance: few
v_gene: TRBV10-1
d_gene: -

CDR3aa: CASSSPLGTEQFF
CDR3nt: TGTGCCAGCAGCTCCCCCCTGGGCACTGAGCAGTTCTTC
j_gene: TRBJ2-1
abundance: once
v_gene: TRBV28
d_gene: -

CDR3aa: CSVQVGQTNTGELFF
CDR3nt: TGCAGCGTTCAGGTCGGACAGACGAACACCGGGGAGCTGTTTTTT
j_gene: TRBJ2-2
abundance: -
v_gene: TRBV29-1
d_gene: -

CDR3aa: CASSDTGLNEQFF
CDR3nt: TGTGCCAGCAGTGACACAGGGTTGAATGAGCAGTTCTTC
j_gene: TRBJ2-1
abundance: -
v_gene: TRBV6-4
d_gene: -

CDR3aa: CASSSTPPLSYEQYF
CDR3nt: TGTGCCAGCAGCTCTACCCCCCCCCTATCCTACGAGCAGTACTTC
j_gene: TRBJ2-7
abundance: -
v_gene: TRBV5-4
d_gene: -

CDR3aa: CASSLGAGFGTDTQYF
CDR3nt: TGTGCCAGCAGCTTAGGGGCGGGCTTCGGCACAGATACGCAGTATTTT
j_gene: TRBJ2-3
abundance: -
v_gene: TRBV7-2
d_gene: -

CDR3aa: CASSPRPGLAIETQYF
CDR3nt: TGTGCCAGCAGCCCGCGACCGGGACTAGCGATCGAGACCCAGTACTTC
j_gene: TRBJ2-5
abundance: -
v_gene: TRBV7-8
d_gene: TRBD2

CDR3aa: CASSVGGAGYEQYF
CDR3nt: TGTGCCAGCAGCGTAGGGGGAGCAGGATACGAGCAGTACTTC
j_gene: TRBJ2-7
abundance: -
v_gene: TRBV9
d_gene: -

CDR3aa: CASSLWVSTDTQYF
CDR3nt: TGTGCCAGCAGCTTATGGGTAAGCACAGATACGCAGTATTTT
j_gene: TRBJ2-3
abundance: -
v_gene: TRBV11-3
d_gene: -

CDR3aa: CASSESSGRQLAYNEQFF
CDR3nt: TGTGCCAGCAGTGAGTCCAGCGGGAGGCAACTCGCCTACAATGAGCAGTTCTTC
j_gene: TRBJ2-1
abundance: -
v_gene: TRBV2
d_gene: TRBD2

CDR3aa: CASSLSLSYYEQYF
CDR3nt: TGTGCCAGCAGCTTGTCCCTCAGCTACTACGAGCAGTACTTC
j_gene: TRBJ2-7
abundance: -
v_gene: TRBV5-6
d_gene: -

CDR3aa: CAISWSEVIFDEQYF
CDR3nt: TGTGCCATCAGTTGGAGTGAGGTAATTTTCGACGAGCAGTACTTC
j_gene: TRBJ2-7
abundance: -
v_gene: TRBV10-3
d_gene: -

CDR3aa: CASSYKGGEQFF
CDR3nt: TGTGCCAGCAGTTACAAGGGCGGGGAGCAGTTCTTC
j_gene: TRBJ2-1
abundance: -
v_gene: TRBV6-6
d_gene: -

CDR3aa: CASSESGGNSNQPQHF
CDR3nt: TGTGCCAGCAGTGAATCAGGCGGAAATAGCAATCAGCCCCAGCATTTT
j_gene: TRBJ1-5
abundance: -
v_gene: TRBV27
d_gene: -

CDR3aa: CASSVGMRTEAFF
CDR3nt: TGTGCCAGCAGCGTAGGGATGAGGACTGAAGCTTTCTTT
j_gene: TRBJ1-1
abundance: -
v_gene: TRBV9
d_gene: -

CDR3aa: CARPKALRGNTEAFF
CDR3nt: TGTGCCCGACCCAAAGCCCTCCGGGGGAACACTGAAGCTTTCTTT
j_gene: TRBJ1-1
abundance: -
v_gene: TRBV12-1
d_gene: -

CDR3aa: CASSLGSVGTQYF
CDR3nt: TGTGCCAGCAGCCTCGGGTCGGTGGGGACCCAGTACTTC
j_gene: TRBJ2-5
abundance: -
v_gene: TRBV6-5
d_gene: -

CDR3aa: CASSLLLGGEQYF
CDR3nt: TGTGCCAGCAGTTTACTCTTAGGCGGGGAGCAGTACTTC
j_gene: TRBJ2-7
abundance: once
v_gene: TRBV27
d_gene: -

CDR3aa: CASSLVSGGIKNTEAFF
CDR3nt: TGTGCCAGCAGCTTAGTCTCAGGGGGGATCAAGAACACTGAAGCTTTCTTT
j_gene: TRBJ1-1
abundance: -
v_gene: TRBV7-9
d_gene: TRBD1

CDR3aa: CASKGDPTADEQFF
CDR3nt: TGTGCCAGCAAAGGGGACCCAACGGCCGATGAGCAGTTCTTC
j_gene: TRBJ2-1
abundance: -
v_gene: TRBV19
d_gene: -

CDR3aa: CASSLLYDRLAPIGGSEKLFF
CDR3nt: TGTGCCAGCAGTTTATTGTACGATCGGCTCGCCCCGATAGGCGGTAGTGAAAAACTGTTTTTT
j_gene: TRBJ1-4
abundance: -
v_gene: TRBV28
d_gene: -

CDR3aa: CASSWVGSEQYF
CDR3nt: TGTGCCAGCAGCTGGGTGGGTAGCGAGCAGTACTTC
j_gene: TRBJ2-7
abundance: -
v_gene: TRBV7-2
d_gene: -

CDR3aa: CASSARRGRETQYF
CDR3nt: TGTGCCAGCAGCGCAAGGAGGGGACGAGAGACCCAGTACTTC
j_gene: TRBJ2-5
abundance: once
v_gene: TRBV7-2
d_gene: -

CDR3aa: CASSPLGTGASETQYF
CDR3nt: TGTGCCAGCAGCCCTCTCGGGACAGGGGCATCGGAGACCCAGTACTTC
j_gene: TRBJ2-5
abundance: -
v_gene: TRBV27
d_gene: TRBD1

CDR3aa: CASSLRDRGYEQYF
CDR3nt: TGTGCCAGCAGCCTCCGGGACAGGGGCTACGAGCAGTACTTC
j_gene: TRBJ2-7
abundance: -
v_gene: TRBV5-4
d_gene: TRBD1

CDR3aa: CASSLGAGGSYEQYF
CDR3nt: TGCGCCAGCAGCCTCGGAGCAGGGGGCTCCTACGAGCAGTACTTC
j_gene: TRBJ2-7
abundance: -
v_gene: TRBV4-1
d_gene: TRBD1

CDR3aa: CASSLTSGSVYEQYF
CDR3nt: TGTGCCAGCAGCTTAACTAGCGGGAGTGTCTACGAGCAGTACTTC
j_gene: TRBJ2-7
abundance: -
v_gene: TRBV7-9
d_gene: TRBD2

CDR3aa: CSARYGTEAFF
CDR3nt: TGCAGTGCTCGCTATGGCACTGAAGCTTTCTTT
j_gene: TRBJ1-1
abundance: once
v_gene: TRBV20-1
d_gene: -

CDR3aa: CASSPLAGEKGNEQFF
CDR3nt: TGTGCCAGCAGCCCGTTAGCGGGAGAGAAGGGAAATGAGCAGTTCTTC
j_gene: TRBJ2-1
abundance: -
v_gene: TRBV7-9
d_gene: TRBD2

CDR3aa: CASSPGSGTYEQYF
CDR3nt: TGTGCCAGCTCACCAGGGTCCGGGACCTACGAGCAGTACTTC
j_gene: TRBJ2-7
abundance: -
v_gene: TRBV18
d_gene: -

CDR3aa: CASSPPLGGAATEAFF
CDR3nt: TGTGCCAGCTCACCGCCTCTGGGGGGCGCGGCAACTGAAGCTTTCTTT
j_gene: TRBJ1-1
abundance: -
v_gene: TRBV18
d_gene: -